This entry lists 14 T cell receptor beta chains sequenced from one sample in a study of blood T cell repertoires in COVID-19. Profiled with immunoSEQ multiplex PCR; TCRdb holds only in-frame clones, not every one. The table shows tens of thousands of clones, with 90% occurring only once. Source material: peripheral blood. Every receptor here comes from a human donor in a cohort sampled during active COVID-19.

This clone was found a few times. The rearrangement joins TRBV29-1 to TRBJ2-1, with 14 positions matching TRBD2. J lost 3 bases, V lost 5 bases, and 6 bases had no gene match. CDR3 size: 16 residues. Germline loops: CDR1 SQVTM, CDR2 ANQGSEA. The CDR3 is CSVLGLAGGLYNEQFF. CDR3 sequence (DNA): TGCAGCGTTTTAGGACTAGCGGGAGGCCTCTACAATGAGCAGTTCTTC.

The chain's CDR3 is CASSFEGVTEAFF. CDR3 sequence (DNA): TGCGCCAGCAGCTTCGAGGGGGTGACTGAAGCTTTCTTT. The chain is built from TRBV5-1 and TRBJ1-1, with D possibly matching TRBD1 (6 bases). This CDR3 spans 13 amino acids. Germline lookup yields CDR1 SGHRS and CDR2 YFSETQ. The V end lost 2 bases, the J end lost 5 bases, and 10 bases lay between the germline ends.

In its sample, this clone was seen a few times. The V call is TRBV27, the J call TRBJ2-7, with 7 positions matching TRBD2. The germline CDR1 and CDR2 sequences are MNHEY and SMNVEV (reference sequence). The CDR3 runs to 14 residues. J was trimmed by 6 bases and V by 4 bases; bases with no gene match: 9. The CDR3 bases are TGTGCCAGCAGTTCCCTAGCTAGCGGACTCGAGCAGTACTTC. It encodes CASSSLASGLEQYF.

This clone was observed a handful of times. V is TRBV19 and J is TRBJ2-2; the match to TRBD2 covers 11 bases. This CDR3 is built from 16 residues. From germline, CDR1 is LNHDA and CDR2 SQIVND (reference sequence). The J segment lost 6 bases and the V segment lost 4 bases, leaving 7 bases of the junction unmatched. Here the CDR3 reads CASSSSLAGGPGELFF. The CDR3 nucleotides are TGTGCCAGTAGTAGCTCCCTAGCGGGAGGACCCGGGGAGCTGTTTTTT. The whole variable domain, remainder taken from reference TRBV19 and TRBJ2-2, is DGGITQSPKYLFRKEGQNVTLSCEQNLNHDAMYWYRQDPGQGLRLIYYSQIVNDFQKGDIAEGYSVSREKKESFPLTVTSAQKNPTAFYLCASSSSLAGGPGELFFGEGSRLTVL.

Points on this clone: The same CDR3 can be traced to other DNA sequences in this sample. CDR3: CASLSGSGTGELFF. The CDR3 DNA follows: TGTGCCAGCCTTAGCGGGAGTGGTACCGGGGAGCTGTTTTTT. This chain connects TRBV6-5 to TRBJ2-2; 9 bases line up with TRBD2. Unmatched junction bases numbered 6, after V lost 8 bases and J lost 5 bases. The CDR3 contains 14 residues. The germline V gene encodes CDR1 MNHEY and CDR2 SVGAGI.

The V gene is TRBV9, the J gene TRBJ2-2; no reliable D call. Germline V gene data show CDR1 as SGDLS and CDR2 as YYNGEE. The germline V and J ends were trimmed by 0 bases and 0 bases, with 6 bases remaining between them. CDR3 length: 15 residues. The CDR3 coding sequence is TGTGCCAGCAGCGTAGGCACTACGAACACCGGGGAGCTGTTTTTT. It yields the protein CASSVGTTNTGELFF.

DNA for the CDR3: TGTGCCACCAGTGCCACCCCGGGACAGGGGGCCAATGAGCAGTTCTTC. Translating gives CATSATPGQGANEQFF. The rearrangement joins TRBV24-1 to TRBJ2-1, with 12 nucleotides matching TRBD1. The ends lost 5 bases at V and 6 bases at J; junction bases unmatched: 7. Looked up from germline, CDR1 is KGHDR and CDR2 is SFDVKD. This CDR3 region has 16 residues.

The chain recombines TRBV10-3 with TRBJ1-2; D remains ambiguous. CDR1 and CDR2 (germline): ENHRY, SYGVKD. This CDR3 spans 13 amino acids. V was pared by 2 bases and J by 8 bases, with 12 bases between. The CDR3 DNA follows: TGTGCCATCAGTGAGGGGCAGTCGGAAGGCTACACCTTC. It yields the protein CAISEGQSEGYTF.

The chain couples TRBV20-1 to TRBJ2-5, with TRBD2 matching 8 bases. The CDR3 runs to 15 residues. The germline V gene encodes CDR1 DFQATT and CDR2 SNEGSKA (reference sequence). V was pared by 3 bases and J by 2 bases, with 8 bases of the junction left unmatched. As DNA, the CDR3 is TGCAGTGCTAGTCGGATAGCGGGAATTCAAGAGACCCAGTACTTC. It specifies CSASRIAGIQETQYF.

The chain carries TRBV7-9 and TRBJ2-2, with a tentative D call TRBD1 (6 bases). Trimming pared 4 bases from V and 5 bases from J, leaving 8 bases between. CDR3 length: 13 amino acids. The germline gives CDR1 SEHNR, CDR2 FQNEAQ (reference sequence). The chain's CDR3 is CASSYRETGELFF. Written as DNA, the CDR3 is TGTGCCAGCAGCTACAGGGAGACCGGGGAGCTGTTTTTT.

The genes are TRBV19 and TRBJ1-5; possibly TRBD1 for D (6 bases). V was cut by 4 bases and J by 0 bases, with 16 bases left in between. Germline assignment: CDR1 LNHDA and CDR2 SQIVND (reference sequence). The CDR3 has 17 amino acids. CDR3 loop: CASSTRTASYSNQPQHF. In DNA, the CDR3 is TGTGCCAGTAGTACTCGGACAGCATCCTATAGCAATCAGCCCCAGCATTTT.

V and J are TRBV5-4 and TRBJ2-3, with a tentative D call TRBD2 (5 bases). The CDR3 is 12 residues long. Germline-derived CDR1 and CDR2 are SGHNT and YYREEE (reference sequence). Trimming cost V 0 bases and J 9 bases, with 8 bases left between them. The CDR3 protein is CASSLETGTQYF. CDR3 DNA sequence: TGTGCCAGCAGCTTGGAAACGGGGACGCAGTATTTT.

The V gene is TRBV6-7, the J gene TRBJ1-2; tentatively, D is TRBD1 (5 bases). TRBV6-7 is designated an ORF whose function remains uncertain. This CDR3 is 15 amino acids long. V dropped 7 bases and J dropped 0 bases, with 15 bases sitting between them. CDR3 sequence: CASTHGGIANYGYTF. The CDR3 DNA sequence: TGTGCCAGCACCCACGGGGGGATAGCTAACTATGGCTACACCTTC.

The chain couples TRBV10-3 to TRBJ2-5; possibly TRBD1 for D (5 bases). V dropped 3 bases and J dropped 3 bases, with 8 bases sitting between them. The germline V gene has CDR1 ENHRY and CDR2 SYGVKD. There are 13 residues in the CDR3. The CDR3 region is CAISERTKETQYF. The CDR3 coding sequence is TGTGCCATCAGTGAACGGACAAAAGAGACCCAGTACTTC.